The next 17 T cell receptor beta chains were all read from a single sample in a study of blood T cell repertoires in COVID-19 (dated by TCRdb to between 2020 and 2021). The library was made by the immunoSEQ multiplex PCR assay. Drawn from immuneACCESS, this table holds only the in-frame rearrangements with V and J called that TCRdb kept. Clones are partly lost; checked studies trace under half to an unresolved V gene and leave the rest unexplained. The sample includes a few hundred thousand clones, with approximately 88% observed a single time. The ten largest clones add up to 2.5% to 3.5% of the sample. The material sequenced was peripheral blood. The source is a woman aged 25 to 39 with COVID-19, enrolled during active disease.

The J gene is TRBJ2-7, the V gene TRBV7-2; 9 bases fit TRBD1. The CDR3 totals 18 residues. V gave up 5 bases and J gave up 3 bases; unmatched junction bases: 17. The germline CDR1 and CDR2 sequences are SGHTA and FQGNSA. The CDR3 spells CASSPQGAHEYHRYEQYF. CDR3 nucleotides: TGTGCCAGCAGCCCACAGGGGGCGCACGAATATCACCGCTACGAGCAGTACTTC.

The genes are TRBV6-5 and TRBJ2-1; the D gene is possibly TRBD1 (5 bases). In germline, CDR1 is MNHEY, CDR2 SVGAGI. This CDR3 contains 14 residues. The V end lost 2 bases, the J end lost 5 bases, and 10 bases lay between the germline ends. CDR3 region: CASSYGRANNEQFF. The CDR3 DNA sequence: TGTGCCAGCAGTTACGGCAGGGCCAACAATGAGCAGTTCTTC.

The J gene is TRBJ2-5, the V gene TRBV27, with 9 positions matching TRBD1. The CDR3 length is 15 residues. The junction had 9 bases not matched to a gene; V was cut back by 5 bases and J by 5 bases. Germline CDR1 and CDR2: MNHEY and SMNVEV (reference sequence). The CDR3 DNA is TGTGCCAGCAGTCGATCGGGACAGGGTTTTGAGACCCAGTACTTC. This translates into CASSRSGQGFETQYF.

The V and J genes are TRBV3-1 (or the pseudogene TRBV3-2) and TRBJ2-7, with D possibly TRBD2 on 5 matching bases. V was trimmed by 3 bases and J by 4 bases, leaving 10 bases between them. Germline CDR1 and CDR2: LGHDT and YNNKEL (reference sequence). CDR3 length: 13 residues. Here the CDR3 DNA reads TGTGCCAGCAGCCAGGGGAGATGGTACGAGCAGTACTTC. It yields the protein CASSQGRWYEQYF.

The chain uses TRBV2 and TRBJ2-1; 10 positions match TRBD2. Germline values: CDR1 SNHLY, CDR2 FYNNEI. This CDR3 comprises 13 residues. V trimming: 4 bases; J trimming: 6 bases; junction bases outside the gene matches: 0. CDR3 in DNA: TGTGCCAGCAGTGGGACTAGCGGCAATGAGCAGTTCTTC. It specifies CASSGTSGNEQFF.

The rearrangement joins TRBV12-5 to TRBJ2-4, with a weak D call TRBD1 (5 bases). Germline V lookup: CDR1 LGHNT, CDR2 FRNRAP. Trimming took off 6 bases at V and 0 bases at J, with 15 bases between the two ends. The CDR3 extends over 16 amino acids. CDR3 sequence reads: CASGNQGNIAKNIQYF. For the CDR3, the DNA is TGTGCTAGTGGGAACCAGGGTAACATAGCCAAAAACATTCAGTACTTC.

The gene calls are TRBV10-3 and TRBJ2-5; TRBD2 might be the D (5 bases). The V and J ends lost 3 bases and 5 bases respectively, with 7 bases between them. Per the germline V gene, CDR1 is ENHRY and CDR2 is SYGVKD. The CDR3 contains 12 residues. The DNA of the CDR3 is TGTGCCATCAGTGATGGCGGGGAGACCCAGTACTTC. Residues: CAISDGGETQYF.

This chain connects TRBV19 to TRBJ1-5; 9 positions agree with TRBD1. V shed 5 bases and J 5 bases; nucleotides not matched to a gene: 19. The length of the CDR3 is 19 residues. Per the germline V gene, CDR1 is LNHDA and CDR2 is SQIVND (reference sequence). CDR3 amino acids: CASSLTGGAFYELDQPQHF. The CDR3 DNA follows: TGTGCCAGTAGTTTAACAGGGGGCGCCTTCTATGAACTGGATCAGCCCCAGCATTTT.

On this clone itself: Within the sample, other DNA sequences also encode this same CDR3. The chain uses TRBV11-3 and TRBJ1-1; D is possibly TRBD1 (6 bases). CDR1 and CDR2 (germline): SGHNT, YENEEA. CDR3 length: 15 amino acids. V was pared by 1 base and J by 5 bases, with 14 bases between. The CDR3 bases are TGTGCCAGCAGCTTAGGCTCAGGCAGGGGAACTGAAGCTTTCTTT. Its protein product is CASSLGSGRGTEAFF. Combining the CDR3 with reference TRBV11-3 and TRBJ1-1 gives the whole variable domain EAGVVQSPRYKIIEKKQPVAFWCNPISGHNTLYWYLQNLGQGPELLIRYENEEAVDDSQLPKDRFSAERLKGVDSTLKIQPAELGDSAVYLCASSLGSGRGTEAFFGQGTRLTVV.

The chain uses TRBV30 and TRBJ2-5; 10 positions match TRBD1. The CDR3 is 14 residues long. Looked up from germline, CDR1 is GTSNPN and CDR2 is SVGIG (reference sequence). With V trimmed by 5 bases and J by 4 bases, 7 bases remained unmatched. The CDR3 is CAWGPGQGRETQYF. CDR3 bases: TGTGCCTGGGGACCGGGACAGGGGCGAGAGACCCAGTACTTC.

Notes on this clone: This same CDR3 is encoded by further DNA sequences in the sample. The rearrangement uses TRBV2 and TRBJ2-2; D might be TRBD1 (5 bases). The CDR3 spans 14 residues. V lost 3 bases and J lost 2, with 7 bases in between. Germline loops: CDR1 SNHLY, CDR2 FYNNEI. For the CDR3, the DNA is TGTGCCAGCAGTGAGCAGGGTAACACCGGGGAGCTGTTTTTT. Encoded protein: CASSEQGNTGELFF.

The chain uses TRBV9 and TRBJ2-3, with 9 nucleotides matching TRBD2. V dropped 3 bases and J dropped 3; count of bases not matched to a gene: 8. This CDR3 region has 16 residues. Looked up from germline, CDR1 is SGDLS and CDR2 is YYNGEE. In DNA form, the CDR3 reads TGTGCCAGCAGCGCGATCACTAGCGGGCAAACAGATACGCAGTATTTT. Its protein is CASSAITSGQTDTQYF.

This clone occurred a few times. The chain joins TRBV5-4 to TRBJ1-6; perhaps TRBD1 as D (6 bases). The CDR3 extends over 14 amino acids. The V end was cut by 1 base, the J end by 9 bases, with 11 bases between. The germline V gene encodes CDR1 SGHNT and CDR2 YYREEE (reference sequence). The CDR3 region is CASSLTGLVSPLHF. DNA of the CDR3: TGTGCCAGCAGCTTGACAGGGTTGGTTTCACCCCTCCACTTT.

This chain connects TRBV4-1 to TRBJ2-1; 7 bases are shared with TRBD2. Germline trimming cut 6 bases from V and 1 base from J; bases unmatched to any gene: 12. The germline gives CDR1 MGHRA, CDR2 YSYEKL. CDR3 size: 17 residues. The CDR3 sequence: CASSQSNGRRSYNEQFF. The CDR3 nucleotides read TGCGCCAGCAGTCAAAGCAACGGGAGGAGGTCCTACAATGAGCAGTTCTTC.

This clone was seen more than once but under ten times. The chain is built from TRBV15 and TRBJ1-1; D possibly corresponds to TRBD1 (5 bases). Germline values: CDR1 LNHNV, CDR2 YYDKDF (reference sequence). The length of the CDR3 is 14 residues. Trimming removed 1 base at V and 3 bases at J, with 9 bases between. The CDR3 reads CATSRGEGYTEAFF. CDR3 DNA sequence: TGTGCCACCAGCAGAGGGGAGGGGTACACTGAAGCTTTCTTT. Combining the CDR3 with reference TRBV15 and TRBJ1-1 gives the whole variable domain DAMVIQNPRYQVTQFGKPVTLSCSQTLNHNVMYWYQQKSSQAPKLLFHYYDKDFNNEADTPDNFQSRRPNTSFCFLDIRSPGLGDTAMYLCATSRGEGYTEAFFGQGTRLTVV.

This clone appeared once. The chain joins TRBV4-1 to TRBJ1-5; 10 bases are shared with TRBD1. Germline V gene sequence: CDR1 MGHRA, CDR2 YSYEKL. V lost 4 bases, J lost 2 bases, and 2 bases stayed unmatched. The CDR3 is 15 residues long. The DNA for the CDR3 is TGCGCCAGCAGCCCCGGGACAGGGGGCAATCAGCCCCAGCATTTT. Amino acids: CASSPGTGGNQPQHF.

V and J are TRBV3-1 (or the pseudogene TRBV3-2) and TRBJ2-1; 7 nucleotides align to TRBD2. Germline CDR1 reads LGHDT; CDR2 reads YNNKEL (reference sequence). Unmatched junction bases numbered 2, after V lost 1 base and J lost 2 bases. CDR3 length: 15 amino acids. CDR3 sequence: CASSQGGSAYNEQFF. CDR3 bases: TGTGCCAGCAGCCAAGGCGGGAGTGCCTACAATGAGCAGTTCTTC.